The 16 T cell receptor beta chains presented below share a single source sample, sequenced in a study of regulatory T cells in long-lasting Graves disease. Libraries of TCR beta came from iRepertoire HTBI primers plus Arm-PCR of CDR3 regions. Via MiXCR, TCRdb re-called the multiplex PCR reads, giving one row per CDR3 protein. This table has about 320,000 distinct CDR3 sequences, about a sixth appearing once. Time point indicated: newly diagnosed GD, antithyroid drugs for less than 3 months. RNA extracted from PBMCs served as the sequencing template. The sequences come from peripheral blood mononuclear cells (PBMCs), collected at new diagnosis, from a patient treated with antithyroid drugs. The receptors were gathered from a female donor with Graves disease.

This clonotype was recorded a few times. The chain links TRBV14 to TRBJ2-5; 9 nucleotides match TRBD2. The CDR3 loop spans 19 amino acids. The trim removed 1 base at V and 4 bases at J, leaving 16 bases unmatched. In germline, CDR1 is SGHDN, CDR2 FVKESK. As DNA, the CDR3 is TGTGCCAGCAGCCAAGCAGCCAAAGTAGCGGGAGAGGTGGTAGAGACCCAGTACTTC. Translation gives CASSQAAKVAGEVVETQYF.

A note on this clonotype: This may come from a read error, since a much larger clone is one base off. This chain uses TRBV6-4 with TRBJ2-5, with D hard to call. This CDR3 has 13 residues. V gave up 8 bases and J gave up 1 base, with 11 bases separating them. CDR1 and CDR2 (germline): MRHNA, SNTAGT. The CDR3 loop reads CASGSEAQETQYF. DNA of the CDR3: TGTGCCAGCGGTTCTGAGGCCCAAGAGACCCAGTACTTC.

The chain links TRBV29-1 to TRBJ2-4; D unclear. V gave up 0 bases and J gave up 6 bases, with 6 bases separating them. CDR3 length: 12 residues. CDR1 and CDR2 (germline): SQVTM, ANQGSEA. CDR3 nucleotide sequence: TGCAGCGTTGAAGATTCGGGAAACATTCAGTACTTC. This translates into CSVEDSGNIQYF.

With regard to this clonotype: With a far larger clone one base away, a read error is the likely cause. The chain joins TRBV2 to TRBJ1-2, with no clear D. Germline V CDR1 and CDR2: SNHLY, FYNNEI. The V and J ends lost 6 bases and 4 bases respectively, with 12 bases between them. The CDR3 runs to 13 residues. CDR3 amino acids: CASSRRLSYGYTF. DNA for the CDR3: TGTGCCAGCAGCCGACGACTGAGCTATGGCTACACCTTC.

This clonotype was counted at least ten times. This chain joins TRBV11-2 and TRBJ2-7, with 7 bases that match TRBD2. After removal of 4 bases from V and 6 bases from J, the junction contained 0 bases not matched to a gene. Germline values: CDR1 SGHAT, CDR2 FQNNGV. This CDR3 spans 11 amino acids. The CDR3: CASSSSGEQYF. Here the CDR3 DNA reads TGTGCCAGCAGCTCTAGCGGCGAGCAGTACTTC.

The rearrangement joins TRBV20-1 to TRBJ2-5; 9 bases match TRBD2. The V segment lost 0 bases and the J segment 7 bases; nucleotides outside the gene matches: 6. Germline-derived CDR1 and CDR2 are DFQATT and SNEGSKA (reference sequence). The CDR3 extends over 14 amino acids. CDR3 sequence reads: CSARERGGWGTQYF. In DNA, the CDR3 is TGCAGTGCTAGAGAGCGGGGGGGGTGGGGGACCCAGTACTTC.

V usage is TRBV27 and J usage is TRBJ1-5; D unresolved. Germline V gene sequence: CDR1 MNHEY, CDR2 SMNVEV (reference sequence). The V end was cut by 2 bases, the J end by 0 bases, with 5 bases between. CDR3 length: 14 residues. As DNA, the CDR3 is TGTGCCAGCAGTTTAGCGTTTAGCAATCAGCCCCAGCATTTT. This codes for CASSLAFSNQPQHF.

Ten or more counts support this clonotype. CDR3 in DNA: TGTGCCAGCAGTTCCGGCGGGGACAGGGGTTACAATGAGCAGTTCTTC. Translating it yields CASSSGGDRGYNEQFF. This chain connects TRBV12-3 or TRBV12-4 to TRBJ2-1, with 10 positions matching TRBD1. The V gene end was trimmed by 4 bases and the J gene end by 4 bases; junction bases not matched to a gene: 7. This CDR3 comprises 16 residues.

This clonotype occurred many times. The chain is built from TRBV3-1 and TRBJ2-1; TRBD2 is a possible D gene (5 bases). The CDR3 is 13 residues long. V was clipped by 4 bases and J by 10 bases, with 14 bases between them. The germline CDR1 and CDR2 sequences are LGHDT and YNNKEL (reference sequence). CDR3 sequence: CASSLGLLKEQFF. For the CDR3, the DNA is TGTGCCAGCAGCCTCGGACTGCTTAAGGAGCAGTTCTTC.

V usage is TRBV20-1 and J usage is TRBJ2-7; 8 nucleotides agree with TRBD1. The germline CDR1 and CDR2 sequences are DFQATT and SNEGSKA (reference sequence). V shed 4 bases, J shed 1 base, and the junction held 15 bases outside the gene matches. The CDR3 has 17 residues. The CDR3 sequence: CSAIYKAGGAESYEQYF. In DNA form, the CDR3 reads TGCAGTGCTATTTATAAAGCAGGGGGCGCGGAGTCCTACGAGCAGTACTTC.

This clonotype was found many times. The genes are TRBV12-3 or TRBV12-4 and TRBJ1-5; no definite D call. Trimming shortened V by 3 bases and J by 1 base, and 16 bases separated the two germline ends. The CDR3 runs 17 residues. The CDR3 here is CASSFHPPESSNQPQHF. The CDR3 region has the DNA TGTGCCAGCAGTTTTCATCCACCGGAATCAAGCAATCAGCCCCAGCATTTT.

V and J are TRBV29-1 and TRBJ2-1; 9 bases are shared with TRBD2. The CDR3 contains 14 residues. Trimming at V came to 6 bases and at J to 5 bases, leaving 8 bases not matched to a gene. The germline V gene encodes CDR1 SQVTM and CDR2 ANQGSEA. CDR3 DNA sequence: TGCAGCGTCTCTGGCGGGAGGGAAAACAATGAGCAGTTCTTC. Amino acids: CSVSGGRENNEQFF.

In this sample, this clonotype turned up a few times. The chain has TRBV30 and TRBJ2-1, with no clear D. The CDR3 has 15 amino acids. Between the trimmed V and J ends, which lost 2 bases and 4 bases, there was a span of 15 bases. CDR1 and CDR2 (germline): GTSNPN, SVGIG (reference sequence). CDR3: CAWSSRPGSYNEQFF. The DNA of the CDR3 is TGTGCCTGGAGTAGTCGCCCCGGCAGTTACAATGAGCAGTTCTTC.

The rearrangement joins TRBV6-4 to TRBJ2-2; the match to TRBD1 covers 7 bases. In germline, CDR1 is MRHNA, CDR2 SNTAGT. The J segment lost 3 bases and the V segment lost 4 bases, leaving 5 bases of the junction unmatched. The CDR3 has 15 amino acids. This CDR3 reads CASSGTGADTGELFF. Written as DNA, the CDR3 is TGTGCCAGCAGTGGCACAGGGGCGGACACCGGGGAGCTGTTTTTT.

This clonotype was seen ten or more times. This chain connects TRBV11-2 to TRBJ2-7, with unresolved D. V shed 5 bases and J shed 6 bases, with 8 bases lying between them. Germline values: CDR1 SGHAT, CDR2 FQNNGV. This CDR3 region has 11 residues. The CDR3 sequence is CASSGPLEQYF. The DNA of the CDR3 is TGTGCCAGCAGCGGCCCTCTCGAGCAGTACTTC.

On this clonotype itself: The junction shows a germline mismatch at one end, possibly a read error. The chain links TRBV9 to TRBJ2-1; 7 positions match TRBD1. The CDR3 runs to 13 residues. Per the germline V gene, CDR1 is SGDLS and CDR2 is YYNGEE. The CDR3 DNA reads TGTGTCAGCAGCGGACGACAGGGACATGAGCAGTTCTTC. It yields the protein CVSSGRQGHEQFF.